This TCR beta chain derives from a study of T cells in tuberculosis. Study-wide results and caveats: Smaller alpha distances in active tuberculosis partly reflected shorter CDR3-alpha lengths. Active tuberculosis alpha repertoires lay closer to GMM-specific TCRs than controls'.

V was pared by 2 bases and J by 3 bases, with 3 bases of the junction left unmatched. The germline V gene encodes CDR1 MDHEN and CDR2 SYDVKM. The CDR3 sequence is 15 residues long. The method was immunoSEQ multiplex PCR; TCRdb's version includes in-frame clones alone and lacks a portion of them. The table includes roughly 32,000 clones, 93% detected once. Time point: new active TB diagnosis, blood taken before or within 7 days of starting treatment. With respect to this clone: Its antigen is not identified.

The rearrangement links TRBV28 to TRBJ2-1; 8 positions match TRBD2. This TCR was recovered from an adult with tuberculosis. The sample consisted of PBMCs, taken at tuberculosis diagnosis. The CDR3 protein is CASSLLREVYNEQFF. The CDR3 DNA is TGTGCCAGCAGTTTACTGCGGGAGGTCTACAATGAGCAGTTCTTC.